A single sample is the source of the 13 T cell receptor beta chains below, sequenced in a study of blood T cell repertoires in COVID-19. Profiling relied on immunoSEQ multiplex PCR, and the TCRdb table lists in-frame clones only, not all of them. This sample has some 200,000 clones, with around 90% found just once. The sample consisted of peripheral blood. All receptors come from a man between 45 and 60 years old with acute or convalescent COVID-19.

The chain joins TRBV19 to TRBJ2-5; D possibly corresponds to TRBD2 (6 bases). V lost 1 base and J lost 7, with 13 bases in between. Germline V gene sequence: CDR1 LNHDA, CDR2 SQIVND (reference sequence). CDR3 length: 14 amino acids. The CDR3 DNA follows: TGTGCCAGTAGTATAGCAACACTAGCTGGGACCCAGTACTTC. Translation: CASSIATLAGTQYF.

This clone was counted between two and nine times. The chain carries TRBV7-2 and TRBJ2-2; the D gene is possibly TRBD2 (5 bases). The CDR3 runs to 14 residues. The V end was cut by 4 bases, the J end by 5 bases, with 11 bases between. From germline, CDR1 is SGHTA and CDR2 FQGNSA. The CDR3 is CASSYKPGTGELFF. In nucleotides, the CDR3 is TGTGCCAGCAGCTATAAACCGGGGACCGGGGAGCTGTTTTTT.

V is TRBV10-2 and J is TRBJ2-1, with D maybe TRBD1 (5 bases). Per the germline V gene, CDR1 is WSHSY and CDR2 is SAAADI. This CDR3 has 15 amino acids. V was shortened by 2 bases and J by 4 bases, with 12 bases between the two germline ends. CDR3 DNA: TGCGCCAGCAGTGAGAGGGGTCTGATGTACAATGAGCAGTTCTTC. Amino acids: CASSERGLMYNEQFF.

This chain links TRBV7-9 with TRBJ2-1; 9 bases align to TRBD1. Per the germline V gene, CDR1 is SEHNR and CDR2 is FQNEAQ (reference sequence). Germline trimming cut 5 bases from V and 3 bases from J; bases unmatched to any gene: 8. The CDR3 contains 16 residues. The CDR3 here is CASSPGQGKFYNEQFF. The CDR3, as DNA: TGTGCCAGCAGCCCCGGACAGGGGAAGTTCTACAATGAGCAGTTCTTC.

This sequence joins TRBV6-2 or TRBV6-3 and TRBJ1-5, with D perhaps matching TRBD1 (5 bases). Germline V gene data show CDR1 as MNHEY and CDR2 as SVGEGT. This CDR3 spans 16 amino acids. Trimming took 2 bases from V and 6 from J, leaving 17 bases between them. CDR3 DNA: TGTGCCAGCAGTTACCGCGGTCCAGGGAAAGGTCAGCCCCAGCATTTT. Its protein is CASSYRGPGKGQPQHF.

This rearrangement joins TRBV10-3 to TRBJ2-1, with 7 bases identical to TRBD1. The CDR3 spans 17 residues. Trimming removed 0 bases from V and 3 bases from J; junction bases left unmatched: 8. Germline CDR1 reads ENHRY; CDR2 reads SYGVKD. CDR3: CAISESKGRDSYNEQFF. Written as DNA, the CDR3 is TGTGCCATCAGTGAGTCTAAAGGTCGGGACAGCTACAATGAGCAGTTCTTC.

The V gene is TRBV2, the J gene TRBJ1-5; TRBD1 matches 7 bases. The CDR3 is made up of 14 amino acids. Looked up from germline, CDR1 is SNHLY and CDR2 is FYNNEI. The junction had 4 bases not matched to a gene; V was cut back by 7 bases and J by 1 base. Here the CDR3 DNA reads TGTGCCAGCAACAGGGGTTCAAGCAATCAGCCCCAGCATTTT. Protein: CASNRGSSNQPQHF.

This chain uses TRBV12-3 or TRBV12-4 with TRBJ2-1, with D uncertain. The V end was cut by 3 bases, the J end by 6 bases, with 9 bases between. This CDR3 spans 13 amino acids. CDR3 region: CASSFGDFNEQFF. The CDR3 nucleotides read TGTGCCAGCAGTTTCGGCGACTTCAATGAGCAGTTCTTC.

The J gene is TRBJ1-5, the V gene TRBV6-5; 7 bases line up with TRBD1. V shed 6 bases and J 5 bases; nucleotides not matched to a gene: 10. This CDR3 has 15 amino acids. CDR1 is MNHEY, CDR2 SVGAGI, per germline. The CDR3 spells CASRRQGPSDQPQHF. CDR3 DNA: TGTGCCAGCAGAAGACAGGGACCCTCTGATCAGCCCCAGCATTTT.

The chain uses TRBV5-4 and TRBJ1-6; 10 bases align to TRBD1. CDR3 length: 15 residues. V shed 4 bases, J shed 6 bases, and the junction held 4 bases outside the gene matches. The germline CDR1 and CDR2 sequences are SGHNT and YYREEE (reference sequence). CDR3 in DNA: TGTGCCAGCAGCGAGACAGGGGGCCGTAATTCACCCCTCCACTTT. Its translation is CASSETGGRNSPLHF. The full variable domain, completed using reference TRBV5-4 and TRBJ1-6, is ETGVTQSPTHLIKTRGQQVTLRCSSQSGHNTVSWYQQALGQGPQFIFQYYREEENGRGNFPPRFSGLQFPNYSSELNVNALELDDSALYLCASSETGGRNSPLHFGNGTRLTVT.

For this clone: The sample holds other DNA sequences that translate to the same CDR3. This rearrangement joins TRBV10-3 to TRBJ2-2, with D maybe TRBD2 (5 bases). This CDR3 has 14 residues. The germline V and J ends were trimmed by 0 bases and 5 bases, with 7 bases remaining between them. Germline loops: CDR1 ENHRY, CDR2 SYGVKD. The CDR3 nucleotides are TGTGCCATCAGTGAGTCGGGCGGGACCGGGGAGCTGTTTTTT. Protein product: CAISESGGTGELFF.

The CDR3 DNA sequence: TGTGCCAGCAGCTTAGTTCGACTGAACACCGGGGAGCTGTTTTTT. As protein: CASSLVRLNTGELFF. The chain has TRBV7-8 and TRBJ2-2; D unresolved. CDR3 length equals 15 residues. Trimming left V 1 base short and J 1 base short, with 7 bases between. The V gene's germline CDR1 is SGHVS and CDR2 FQNEAQ.

CDR3 DNA sequence: TGTGCCAGCAGTGATCAGGCCAATCAGCCCCAGCATTTT. Translation: CASSDQANQPQHF. This chain links TRBV6-1 with TRBJ1-5; D gene uncertain. V lost 3 bases to trimming and J lost 3 bases, with 6 bases between them. Germline V CDR1 and CDR2: MNHNS, SASEGT. CDR3 size: 13 residues.